This record covers a single T cell receptor beta chain. This entry belongs to a study of blood T cell repertoires in COVID-19. As for the study in general: T cells, B-cell-depleted T cells, or PBMCs provided the cDNA or gDNA that served as material.

The CDR3 covers 14 residues. Trimming pared 3 bases from V and 3 bases from J, leaving 10 bases between. The germline V gene encodes CDR1 SGHRS and CDR2 YFSETQ. Sequencing was performed with immunoSEQ multiplex PCR; in TCRdb, only in-frame clones are kept and a portion is missing. Altogether 250,000 or so clones are present, around four fifths being singletons, with the ten largest covering around 6.8%. The receptor's source is a woman in her fifties or sixties with active or convalescent COVID-19. The V and J genes are TRBV5-1 and TRBJ2-1, with a tentative D call TRBD2 (6 bases). The sequenced material came from peripheral blood. The CDR3 sequence is CASSSGLDYNEQFF. CDR3 sequence (DNA): TGCGCCAGCAGCTCGGGACTCGACTACAATGAGCAGTTCTTC.